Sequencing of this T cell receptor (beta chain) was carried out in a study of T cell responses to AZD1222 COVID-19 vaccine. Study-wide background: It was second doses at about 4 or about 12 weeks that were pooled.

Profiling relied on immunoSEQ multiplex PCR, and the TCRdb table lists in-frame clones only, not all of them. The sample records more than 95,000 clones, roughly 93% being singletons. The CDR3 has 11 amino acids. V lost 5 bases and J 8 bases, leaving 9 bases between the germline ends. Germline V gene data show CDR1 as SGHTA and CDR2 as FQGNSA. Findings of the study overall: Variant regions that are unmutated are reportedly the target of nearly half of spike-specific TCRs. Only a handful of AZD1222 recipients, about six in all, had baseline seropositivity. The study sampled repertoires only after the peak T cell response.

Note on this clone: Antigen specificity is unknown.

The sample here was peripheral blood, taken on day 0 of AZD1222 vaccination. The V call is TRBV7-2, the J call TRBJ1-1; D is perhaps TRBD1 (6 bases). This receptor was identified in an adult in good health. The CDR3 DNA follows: TGTGCCAGCAGCCCGGGACAAGAAGCTTTCTTT. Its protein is CASSPGQEAFF.